Listed here are 31 T cell receptor beta chains from one sample, sequenced in a study of Tregs in tolerant kidney transplant recipients. These receptors have no identified antigens. Sequenced by immunoSEQ multiplex PCR; TCRdb stores in-frame clones only, minus some. The repertoire holds roughly 19,000 clones, with around 71% as singletons. Sequenced sample: Tregs from blood cultured with allogeneic cells. The receptor set was obtained from a human donor in good health.

V and J are TRBV11-2 and TRBJ2-3, with D maybe TRBD2 (6 bases). CDR3 length equals 14 residues. Germline V gene lookup returns CDR1 SGHAT and CDR2 FQNNGV. Trimming removed 4 bases at V and 4 bases at J, with 12 bases between. The CDR3 here is CASSYRPGADTQYF. CDR3 DNA: TGTGCCAGCAGCTACAGGCCGGGGGCAGATACGCAGTATTTT.

This clone turned up a few times. This rearrangement joins TRBV6-6 to TRBJ2-1; D gene uncertain. The germline gives CDR1 MNHNY, CDR2 SVGAGI (reference sequence). Trimming removed 2 bases from V and 4 bases from J, with 9 bases in between. This CDR3 spans 14 amino acids. CDR3 in amino acids: CASSYRGSYNEQFF. The DNA of the CDR3 is TGTGCCAGCAGTTACAGAGGTTCATACAATGAGCAGTTCTTC.

This clone was counted a single time. The chain has TRBV18 and TRBJ2-1, with unresolved D. This CDR3 has 15 residues. Trimming took off 3 bases at V and 0 bases at J, with 9 bases between the two ends. The germline gives CDR1 KGHSH, CDR2 LQKENI. Here the CDR3 reads CASSPGRSSYNEQFF. DNA of the CDR3: TGTGCCAGCTCACCGGGCAGGAGCTCCTACAATGAGCAGTTCTTC.

This rearrangement joins TRBV2 to TRBJ2-3; 7 bases map to TRBD1. Germline V gives CDR1 SNHLY, CDR2 FYNNEI. The CDR3 is made up of 15 amino acids. The trim removed 4 bases at V and 3 bases at J, leaving 7 bases unmatched. CDR3: CASSGQGLQTDTQYF. DNA of the CDR3: TGTGCCAGCAGTGGACAGGGTCTGCAAACAGATACGCAGTATTTT.

The V call is TRBV29-1, the J call TRBJ2-5; D perhaps matches TRBD2 (5 bases). Trimming removed 4 bases at V and 0 bases at J, with 12 bases between. The germline CDR1 and CDR2 sequences are SQVTM and ANQGSEA. The CDR3 is made up of 14 amino acids. The CDR3 spells CSVAPGLYQETQYF. As DNA, the CDR3 is TGCAGCGTTGCACCGGGGTTGTACCAAGAGACCCAGTACTTC.

The chain employs TRBV6-1 and TRBJ2-1, with D perhaps matching TRBD2 (6 bases). The CDR3 spans 14 residues. Trimming took off 4 bases at V and 7 bases at J, with 14 bases between the two ends. Germline CDR1 MNHNS, CDR2 SASEGT. The CDR3 loop is CASSARVGGNEQFF. Written as DNA, the CDR3 is TGTGCCAGCAGTGCCCGGGTTGGGGGGAATGAGCAGTTCTTC.

This clone was seen a few times. The gene calls are TRBV30 and TRBJ2-1; 7 nucleotides match TRBD2. After removal of 3 bases from V and 4 bases from J, the junction contained 12 bases not matched to a gene. The CDR3 runs to 16 residues. CDR1 and CDR2 (germline): GTSNPN, SVGIG (reference sequence). In nucleotides, the CDR3 is TGTGCCTGGAGCGTTGGGAGCGGGACGGTGTACAATGAGCAGTTCTTC. This sequence encodes CAWSVGSGTVYNEQFF.

The J gene is TRBJ2-7, the V gene TRBV7-9; D call uncertain. Germline V gene sequence: CDR1 SEHNR, CDR2 FQNEAQ (reference sequence). The CDR3 is made up of 14 amino acids. Trimming shortened V by 5 bases and J by 0 bases, and 11 bases separated the two germline ends. In nucleotides, the CDR3 is TGTGCCAGCAGCCCACAGAGTCTCTCCTACGAGCAGTACTTC. It codes for CASSPQSLSYEQYF.

The chain uses TRBV11-2 and TRBJ2-1, with TRBD1 identical over 9 bases. V was pared by 5 bases and J by 1 base, with 3 bases of the junction left unmatched. Germline CDR1 reads SGHAT; CDR2 reads FQNNGV. The CDR3 covers 15 residues. CDR3 in DNA: TGTGCCAGCAGCCCGACAGGGGGATCCTACAATGAGCAGTTCTTC. Its translation: CASSPTGGSYNEQFF.

The genes are TRBV11-3 and TRBJ2-3; D uncertain. This CDR3 has 15 residues. V was clipped by 1 base and J by 2 bases, with 10 bases between them. The germline V gene has CDR1 SGHNT and CDR2 YENEEA. Written as DNA, the CDR3 is TGTGCCAGCAGCTTAGGAGGTAGAAACACAGATACGCAGTATTTT. It specifies CASSLGGRNTDTQYF.

The chain combines TRBV7-8 with TRBJ2-2; 8 bases match TRBD2. The germline gives CDR1 SGHVS, CDR2 FQNEAQ. The V segment lost 1 base and the J segment 0 bases; nucleotides outside the gene matches: 1. The CDR3 sequence is 16 residues long. CDR3 DNA sequence: TGTGCCAGCAGCTTAGTACTAGCGGCGAACACCGGGGAGCTGTTTTTT. This sequence encodes CASSLVLAANTGELFF. The full variable domain, in which reference TRBV7-8 and TRBJ2-2 provide the parts outside the CDR3, is GAGVSQSPRYKVAKRGQDVALRCDPISGHVSLFWYQQALGQGPEFLTYFQNEAQLDKSGLPSDRFFAERPEGSVSTLKIQRTQQEDSAVYLCASSLVLAANTGELFFGEGSRLTVL.

The chain has TRBV5-1 and TRBJ1-5; the match to TRBD1 covers 8 bases. This CDR3 has 16 residues. Germline CDR1 and CDR2: SGHRS and YFSETQ. J was trimmed by 2 bases and V by 4 bases; bases with no gene match: 8. DNA of the CDR3: TGCGCCAGCAGCCCCGGGACAGGAAGCCGCAATCAGCCCCAGCATTTT. Encoded protein: CASSPGTGSRNQPQHF.

Note on this clone: The sample contains more than one DNA sequence encoding this CDR3. The chain couples TRBV13 to TRBJ2-7; tentative D call: TRBD1 (6 bases). CDR1 and CDR2 (germline): PRHDT, FYEKMQ (reference sequence). The V gene lost 5 bases and the J gene lost 6 bases, with 11 bases spanning the gap. This CDR3 comprises 12 residues. CDR3 in DNA: TGTGCCAGCAGCCGGCGACAGGTCGAGCAGTACTTC. Translated, it gives CASSRRQVEQYF.

The chain employs TRBV5-1 and TRBJ2-7, with D perhaps assigned TRBD1 or TRBD2 (5 bases each). Deletions cut 0 bases from V and 0 bases from J, with 7 bases between. CDR3 size: 14 residues. CDR1 and CDR2 (germline): SGHRS, YFSETQ. CDR3 region: CASSLGGNSYEQYF. Written as DNA, the CDR3 is TGCGCCAGCAGCTTGGGGGGGAACTCCTACGAGCAGTACTTC.

The V gene is TRBV2, the J gene TRBJ1-6; weak D call: TRBD1 (6 bases). Germline V gene data show CDR1 as SNHLY and CDR2 as FYNNEI. The CDR3 has 14 amino acids. Trimming pared 6 bases from V and 8 bases from J, leaving 14 bases between. This CDR3 reads CASSHRVFDSPLHF. In nucleotides, the CDR3 is TGTGCCAGCAGCCACAGGGTCTTCGATTCACCCCTCCACTTT.

The chain recombines TRBV5-1 with TRBJ2-1; 8 bases are a match to TRBD2. Germline V gene data show CDR1 as SGHRS and CDR2 as YFSETQ. The CDR3 consists of 18 residues. The V gene end was trimmed by 4 bases and the J gene end by 1 base; junction bases not matched to a gene: 13. The CDR3 sequence: CASSPARGGGTSYNEQFF. CDR3 DNA sequence: TGCGCCAGCAGCCCAGCTCGTGGCGGGGGGACTTCCTACAATGAGCAGTTCTTC.

J is TRBJ1-1 and V is TRBV5-8; D unclear. V gave up 3 bases and J gave up 5 bases, with 5 bases separating them. Germline values: CDR1 SGHTS, CDR2 YDEGEE. The CDR3 extends over 11 amino acids. Written as DNA, the CDR3 is TGTGCCAGCAGCTCTTTTACTGAAGCTTTCTTT. This encodes CASSSFTEAFF.

The chain is built from TRBV9 and TRBJ1-2, with 8 nucleotides matching TRBD1. CDR3 size: 16 residues. The germline V gene encodes CDR1 SGDLS and CDR2 YYNGEE. V lost 0 bases to trimming and J lost 3 bases; unmatched junction nucleotides: 7. The DNA for the CDR3 is TGTGCCAGCAGCGTAGACCCGGGACAGGTCTACTATGGCTACACCTTC. This translates into CASSVDPGQVYYGYTF. Full variable domain (missing parts from reference TRBV9 and TRBJ1-2): DSGVTQTPKHLITATGQRVTLRCSPRSGDLSVYWYQQSLDQGLQFLIQYYNGEERAKGNILERFSAQQFPDLHSELNLSSLELGDSALYFCASSVDPGQVYYGYTFGSGTRLTVV.

The J gene is TRBJ2-3, the V gene TRBV5-1; D gene ambiguous. This CDR3 comprises 14 residues. Germline values: CDR1 SGHRS, CDR2 YFSETQ. The V and J ends lost 0 bases and 1 base respectively, with 6 bases between them. CDR3 region: CASSLDGRTDTQYF. The CDR3 region has the DNA TGCGCCAGCAGCTTGGATGGGCGCACAGATACGCAGTATTTT.

This rearrangement joins TRBV6-1 to TRBJ2-5; D gene unclear. Trimming took 5 bases from V and 6 from J, leaving 7 bases between them. Per the germline V gene, CDR1 is MNHNS and CDR2 is SASEGT. The CDR3 length is 11 residues. This chain's CDR3 is CASSSYKTQYF. The CDR3 DNA reads TGTGCCAGCAGTTCCTATAAGACCCAGTACTTC.

This clone was recorded once. V is TRBV5-8 and J is TRBJ2-1; D is ambiguous. Between the trimmed V and J ends, which lost 0 bases and 11 bases, there was a span of 6 bases. There are 11 residues in the CDR3. The germline V gene has CDR1 SGHTS and CDR2 YDEGEE. The CDR3 DNA is TGTGCCAGCAGCTTGGTGCATAAGCAGTTCTTC. Translated: CASSLVHKQFF. Filled out from reference TRBV5-8 and TRBJ2-1, the complete variable domain reads EAGVTQSPTHLIKTRGQQATLRCSPISGHTSVYWYQQALGLGLQFLLWYDEGEERNRGNFPPRFSGRQFPNYSSELNVNALELEDSALYLCASSLVHKQFFGPGTRLTVL.

This clone was observed a few times. Additional DNA sequences in this sample encode the identical CDR3. This sequence joins TRBV2 and TRBJ2-2, with TRBD1 matching 8 bases. CDR1 is SNHLY and CDR2 is FYNNEI in the germline V gene. The junction had 5 bases not matched to a gene; V was cut back by 3 bases and J by 5 bases. The CDR3 runs 15 residues. The CDR3 nucleotides are TGTGCCAGCAGTGAGAGGACAGGGAGAACCGGGGAGCTGTTTTTT. Protein: CASSERTGRTGELFF.

V is TRBV7-9 and J is TRBJ1-5; D is ambiguous. From germline, CDR1 is SEHNR and CDR2 FQNEAQ (reference sequence). Between the trimmed V and J ends, which lost 4 bases and 0 bases, there was a span of 4 bases. This CDR3 comprises 13 residues. CDR3 DNA sequence: TGTGCCAGCAGCTCCAATAGCAATCAGCCCCAGCATTTT. Translation gives CASSSNSNQPQHF.

The gene calls are TRBV19 and TRBJ2-5, with 7 bases lining up with TRBD1. The CDR3 runs 15 residues. The V gene's germline CDR1 is LNHDA and CDR2 SQIVND (reference sequence). The V and J ends lost 3 bases and 5 bases, in that order; junction bases with no gene match: 9. The CDR3 DNA follows: TGTGCCAGTAGTATGGGCCTAGGCAGGGGGGAGACCCAGTACTTC. It codes for CASSMGLGRGETQYF.

V is TRBV19 and J is TRBJ2-7; 10 bases agree with TRBD1. Germline V gene sequence: CDR1 LNHDA, CDR2 SQIVND (reference sequence). V trimming: 6 bases; J trimming: 2 bases; junction bases outside the gene matches: 7. The length of the CDR3 is 15 residues. The CDR3 DNA reads as TGTGCCAGTAGGCGCGCCGGGACAGGGGCCTACGAGCAGTACTTC. Protein product: CASRRAGTGAYEQYF.

This clone is large (0.1 to 1%) by share. CDR3 sequence reads: CASSGGRFSNQPQHF. CDR3 sequence (DNA): TGTGCCAGCAGTGGTGGGAGGTTCAGCAATCAGCCCCAGCATTTT. This chain uses TRBV6-1 with TRBJ1-5; D unclear. The CDR3 consists of 15 residues. Trimming removed 4 bases at V and 1 base at J, with 11 bases between. CDR1 MNHNS and CDR2 SASEGT come from the germline V gene.

V usage is TRBV6-5 and J usage is TRBJ2-3; 11 bases line up with TRBD2. This CDR3 contains 14 residues. Germline V gene data show CDR1 as MNHEY and CDR2 as SVGAGI. V lost 5 bases, J lost 9 bases, and 7 bases stayed unmatched. CDR3 coding DNA: TGTGCCAGCAGTATACTAGCGGGAGTCGTCACGCAGTATTTT. Translated: CASSILAGVVTQYF.

The genes are TRBV7-3 and TRBJ2-2, with unresolved D. Trimming shortened V by 0 bases and J by 5 bases, and 7 bases separated the two germline ends. CDR1 and CDR2 from the germline V gene are SGHTA and FQGTGA. CDR3 length: 14 residues. The CDR3 protein is CASSLTPGTGELFF. As DNA, the CDR3 is TGTGCCAGCAGCTTAACCCCAGGAACCGGGGAGCTGTTTTTT.

The chain employs TRBV27 and TRBJ2-5; no definite D call. V lost 6 bases, J lost 4 bases, and 21 bases lay in between. Germline CDR1 reads MNHEY; CDR2 reads SMNVEV (reference sequence). The CDR3 is 16 residues long. In nucleotides, the CDR3 is TGTGCCAGCAGCCGCCTCTCCGGTATCTTGAGAGAGACCCAGTACTTC. Residues: CASSRLSGILRETQYF.

The rearrangement joins TRBV6-5 to TRBJ1-1, with TRBD1 matching 7 bases. V lost 0 bases and J lost 2; bases outside the gene matches: 6. CDR3 length: 16 amino acids. Germline assignment: CDR1 MNHEY and CDR2 SVGAGI. CDR3 loop: CASSYSTGRSNTEAFF. The CDR3 bases are TGTGCCAGCAGTTACTCGACAGGGAGGAGTAACACTGAAGCTTTCTTT.

V is TRBV29-1 and J is TRBJ1-1; TRBD1 is a possible D gene (6 bases). Trimming left V 6 bases short and J 7 bases short, with 15 bases between. Germline V gives CDR1 SQVTM, CDR2 ANQGSEA. The CDR3 runs to 12 residues. The CDR3 is CSVWTDTHEAFF. CDR3 bases: TGCAGCGTCTGGACAGACACGCATGAAGCTTTCTTT.